This is a list of T cell receptor beta chains from one sample in a study of cytomegalovirus exposure and HLA in healthy donors. The table came from immunoSEQ multiplex PCR; TCRdb's copy has only in-frame clones and leaves some out. The sample records roughly 200,000 clones, 75% to 90% being singletons. Sequencing was performed on PBMCs. All receptors come from a man younger than 40 in good health and CMV-seronegative. Each CDR3 is given with its conserved first and last residue. D genes are given only for firm matches. Size values are once, few and many counts, or a class for expanded clones, and some rows have none.

>TRBJ2-5|TRBV7-9|-|-
CASSLALRGETQYF
TGTGCCAGCAGCTTAGCGCTACGAGGGGAGACCCAGTACTTC
>TRBJ2-7|TRBV19|-|-
CASSVLQGYEQYF
TGTGCCAGTAGTGTTTTGCAGGGGTACGAGCAGTACTTC
>TRBJ1-2|TRBV5-1|-|-
CASSLATGYYGYTF
TGCGCCAGCAGCTTGGCTACAGGGTACTATGGCTACACCTTC
>TRBJ2-3|TRBV7-8|-|-
CASSLRDTQYF
TGTGCCAGCAGCTTGCGAGATACGCAGTATTTT
>TRBJ1-5|TRBV6-1|-|-
CASRDMNSNQPQHF
TGTGCCAGCAGGGACATGAATAGCAATCAGCCCCAGCATTTT
>TRBJ2-5|TRBV18|-|-
CASSPLVSQETQYF
TGTGCCAGCTCACCACTGGTCAGCCAAGAGACCCAGTACTTC
>TRBJ1-1|TRBV5-1|-|-
CASSTTGLEAFF
TGCGCCAGCAGCACGACGGGACTCGAAGCTTTCTTT
>TRBJ1-2|TRBV6-4|-|once
CASSESPRLEYGYTF
TGTGCCAGCAGTGAAAGCCCTAGGCTGGAGTATGGCTACACCTTC
>TRBJ2-3|TRBV2|-|-
CASSSQGRTDTQYF
TGTGCCAGCAGTTCACAGGGTCGCACAGATACGCAGTATTTT
>TRBJ2-3|TRBV7-6|-|-
CASSPRDTDTQYF
TGTGCCAGCAGCCCACGGGACACAGATACGCAGTATTTT
>TRBJ2-2|TRBV27|TRBD1|-
CASSFRGQAGELFF
TGTGCCAGCAGTTTTCGTGGACAGGCCGGGGAGCTGTTTTTT
>TRBJ2-7|TRBV28|-|-
CASNRQQAYEQYF
TGTGCCAGCAATCGCCAGCAGGCCTACGAGCAGTACTTC
>TRBJ2-1|TRBV19|-|-
CASSPGSYEQFF
TGTGCCAGTAGTCCCGGTAGTTATGAGCAGTTCTTC
>TRBJ1-2|TRBV5-1|-|few
CASSLERNGYTF
TGCGCCAGCAGCTTGGAGCGAAATGGCTACACCTTC
>TRBJ2-1|TRBV11-2|-|-
CASSTLALEEPYNEQFF
TGTGCCAGCAGCACCCTAGCTCTGGAGGAACCCTACAATGAGCAGTTCTTC
>TRBJ1-2|TRBV6-6|-|-
CASSSGGRTSGYTF
TGTGCCAGCAGTTCGGGGGGGCGCACGAGCGGCTACACCTTC
>TRBJ2-7|TRBV28|-|-
CASSLRDIGYEQYF
TGTGCCAGCAGTTTGAGGGACATTGGCTACGAGCAGTACTTC
>TRBJ2-1|TRBV7-8|-|few
CASSFLEAGSKEQFF
TGTGCCAGCAGCTTTCTTGAGGCGGGATCAAAGGAGCAGTTCTTC
>TRBJ2-3|TRBV29-1|-|-
CSVVAGSDTQYF
TGCAGCGTTGTTGCGGGGTCAGATACGCAGTATTTT
>TRBJ2-7|TRBV11-2|-|-
CASSSNRVSYEQYF
TGTGCCAGCAGCTCGAACAGGGTCTCCTACGAGCAGTACTTC
>TRBJ2-7|TRBV28|-|once
CASSPSRGMDEQYF
TGTGCCAGCAGTCCATCAAGAGGGATGGACGAGCAGTACTTC
>TRBJ1-5|TRBV28|TRBD1|-
CASSLPGGGNQPQHF
TGTGCCAGCAGTTTACCAGGGGGTGGCAATCAGCCCCAGCATTTT
>TRBJ2-3|TRBV14|TRBD1|-
CASSPMWDSRYLSTDTQYF
TGTGCCAGCAGCCCAATGTGGGACAGCCGATACCTTAGCACAGATACGCAGTATTTT
>TRBJ1-5|TRBV18|-|-
CASSPQGGSNQPQHF
TGTGCCAGCTCACCGCAGGGAGGGAGCAATCAGCCCCAGCATTTT
>TRBJ2-1|TRBV27|TRBD1|-
CASSSTSTGTDQTKGQFF
TGTGCCAGCAGTTCTACATCGACCGGGACAGACCAAACCAAGGGGCAGTTCTTC
>TRBJ2-7|TRBV4-1|TRBD1|-
CASSQNRGLGYEQYF
TGCGCCAGCAGCCAGAATAGGGGGCTTGGCTACGAGCAGTACTTC
>TRBJ2-5|TRBV7-2|TRBD2|-
CASSLVPTSGGKETQYF
TGTGCCAGCAGCTTAGTCCCCACTAGCGGGGGGAAAGAGACCCAGTACTTC
>TRBJ2-1|TRBV7-2|-|-
CASSQIRTAEQFF
TGTGCCAGCAGCCAAATTAGGACTGCTGAGCAGTTCTTC
>TRBJ2-1|TRBV15|TRBD2|-
CATGRSGGLDEQFF
TGTGCCACCGGTCGGAGCGGGGGCTTGGATGAGCAGTTCTTC
>TRBJ2-3|TRBV19|-|-
CASATYSDTFLNTQYF
TGTGCCAGTGCAACGTATTCAGACACTTTCTTGAATACGCAGTATTTT
>TRBJ1-3|TRBV5-6|-|-
CASSSRGPHSGNTIYF
TGTGCCAGCAGCTCCCGGGGTCCTCACTCTGGAAACACCATATATTTT
>TRBJ1-1|TRBV2|-|-
CASIARRTEAFF
TGTGCCAGCATAGCGCGACGCACTGAAGCTTTCTTT
>TRBJ1-1|TRBV6-6|-|-
CASSYAGEGRDTEAFF
TGTGCCAGCAGTTACGCCGGCGAGGGTAGGGACACTGAAGCTTTCTTT
>TRBJ2-2|TRBV6-5|-|-
CASSYSTEELFF
TGTGCCAGCAGTTACTCTACAGAGGAGCTGTTTTTT
>TRBJ2-7|TRBV10-1|TRBD1|-
CASSESGGPYEQYF
TGCGCCAGCAGTGAGTCAGGGGGCCCCTACGAGCAGTACTTC
>TRBJ2-2|TRBV21-1|-|once
CASSKEGAPGLVWHGELFF
TGTGCCAGCAGCAAAGAAGGGGCCCCAGGACTAGTGTGGCACGGGGAGCTGTTTTTT
>TRBJ2-1|TRBV11-2|-|-
CASSLVGDGAYEQFF
TGTGCCAGCAGCTTAGTTGGAGATGGGGCATATGAGCAGTTCTTC
>TRBJ2-5|TRBV2|TRBD2|once
CASRLGTSGGASQETQYF
TGTGCCAGCCGCCTCGGGACTAGCGGGGGGGCGAGCCAAGAGACCCAGTACTTC
>TRBJ2-2|TRBV2|TRBD1|few
CASSARQGAPGELFF
TGTGCCAGCAGTGCTAGACAGGGGGCGCCCGGGGAGCTGTTTTTT
>TRBJ1-2|TRBV6-9|-|-
CASSPPSGTRVLGYTF
TGTGCCAGCAGTCCCCCGAGCGGGACAAGGGTCCTGGGCTACACCTTC
>TRBJ2-5|TRBV19|TRBD1|-
CASSSTGEGDQETQYF
TGTGCCAGTAGTTCCACAGGGGAAGGGGACCAAGAGACCCAGTACTTC
>TRBJ1-1|TRBV27|TRBD1|-
CASSLNRGRGTEAFF
TGTGCCAGCAGTTTAAACAGGGGGCGCGGGACTGAAGCTTTCTTT